This is a list of T cell receptor beta chains from one sample in a study of blood T cells in healthy people across ages. TCRdb independently ran MiXCR on the 5' RACE reads; one entry per CDR3 protein. In the table there are some 1.1 million distinct CDR3 sequences, less than 45% of which are singletons. Sequencing used blood. These receptors all stem from a young man in good health. CDR3s include the opening cysteine and the closing phenylalanine or tryptophan. The D gene is left open where the match is weak. Clone size is given for some rows only: seen once, a few or many times, or a class if the clone is expanded.

>TRBV30|.|TRBJ1-6|.
TGTGCCTGGAGCGGATTACAGGGTCCGGAGTCACCCCTCCACTTT
CAWSGLQGPESPLHF
>TRBV7-2|few|TRBJ1-1|.
TGTGCCAGCAGCTTAGCAAAGCCCGAAGCTTTCTTT
CASSLAKPEAFF
>TRBV29-1|few|TRBJ1-1|TRBD1
TGCAGCGCGGGACAGGGGCGCCTTCGCAACACTGAAGCTTTCTTT
CSAGQGRLRNTEAFF
>TRBV10-1|few|TRBJ2-5|TRBD2
TGCGCCAGCAGTGAAGGGATAGCGGGGTTCCAAGAGACCCAGTACTTC
CASSEGIAGFQETQYF
>TRBV5-6|few|TRBJ1-2|.
TGTGCCAGCAGCTTGGCAGGGTCTAGGAACTATGGCTACACCTTC
CASSLAGSRNYGYTF
>TRBV12-3/TRBV12-4|.|TRBJ2-1|TRBD2
TGTGCCAGCAGTTTATATAGCCGCGGGGGGAATTACAATGAGCAGTTCTTC
CASSLYSRGGNYNEQFF
>TRBV2|.|TRBJ2-3|.
TGTGCCAGCAAATATCGTCAGGAGACAGATACGCAGTATTTT
CASKYRQETDTQYF
>TRBV3-1|.|TRBJ1-5|.
TGTGCCAGCAGCCAAGCAAGGGGAGGGAATCAGCCCCAGCATTTT
CASSQARGGNQPQHF
>TRBV4-1|.|TRBJ1-2|.
TGCGCCAGCAGCCGCCCAAAATCTTCCTATGGCTACACCTTC
CASSRPKSSYGYTF
>TRBV9|once|TRBJ1-5|.
TGTGCCAGCAGCGTCGGGACGGACCCTAATCAGCCCCAGCATTTT
CASSVGTDPNQPQHF
>TRBV11-1|.|TRBJ2-5|TRBD2
TGTGCCAGCACGATGGGGACTAGCGGTTCAGAGACCCAGTACTTC
CASTMGTSGSETQYF
>TRBV2|.|TRBJ1-2|.
TGTGCCAGCAGATATTCAGGGATTGGCTACACCTTC
CASRYSGIGYTF
>TRBV4-3|few|TRBJ1-4|.
TGCGCCAGCAGCCAAGATTCCGGGTCACTCAATGAAAAACTGTTTTTT
CASSQDSGSLNEKLFF
>TRBV5-1|few|TRBJ2-3|TRBD2
TGCGCCAGCAGCTTGACGCGGGGGGCTCCCCGGGATACGCAGTATTTT
CASSLTRGAPRDTQYF
>TRBV21-1|.|TRBJ2-7|.
TGTGCCAGCAGCAACTCGAAAAACAATGAGCAGTACTTC
CASSNSKNNEQYF
>TRBV2|few|TRBJ2-1|TRBD2
TGTGCCAGCAGTGGGACTAGCGGGGCCCTCTCCTACAATGAGCAGTTCTTC
CASSGTSGALSYNEQFF
>TRBV12-3/TRBV12-4|few|TRBJ1-2|.
TGTGCCAGCAGTTTAAACGCCGAAGGCTACACCTTC
CASSLNAEGYTF
>TRBV7-9|.|TRBJ1-4|.
TGTGCCAGCAGCTTGGGGGAAGGCAATGAAAAACTGTTTTTT
CASSLGEGNEKLFF
>TRBV29-1|.|TRBJ2-7|.
TGCAGCGTTGAAGGTGGCAGGTCCGACCCCTACGAGCAGTACTTC
CSVEGGRSDPYEQYF
>TRBV2|many|TRBJ2-3|.
TGTGCCAGCGGGGGTACTAGGGCAGATACGCAGTATTTT
CASGGTRADTQYF
>TRBV7-2|few|TRBJ1-1|TRBD1
TGTGCCAGCAGCAAATGGACAGGGGACACTGAAGCTTTCTTT
CASSKWTGDTEAFF
>TRBV29-1|few|TRBJ2-7|.
TGCAGCGGTGCCGGGTATAACGAGCAGTACTTC
CSGAGYNEQYF
>TRBV12-3/TRBV12-4|.|TRBJ2-3|TRBD2
TGTGCCAGCAGTTCGGGACTAGCGGGGGTGAGGGTGGGTGACACAGATACGCAGTATTTT
CASSSGLAGVRVGDTDTQYF
>TRBV12-3/TRBV12-4|.|TRBJ1-2|.
TGTGCCAGCAGTTTGTACGAAGTGAACGGCTACACCTTC
CASSLYEVNGYTF
>TRBV7-2|few|TRBJ1-6|TRBD1
TGTGCCAGCAGCGCCACAATCGGGACAGGGGTAAATTCACCCCTCCACTTT
CASSATIGTGVNSPLHF
>TRBV6-5|few|TRBJ1-5|.
TGTGCCAGCCGCAGTGGGACTCCTAATCAGCCCCAGCATTTT
CASRSGTPNQPQHF
>TRBV29-1|.|TRBJ2-2|.
TGCAGCGTTGTAGGTCGGGTGAACACCGGGGAGCTGTTTTTT
CSVVGRVNTGELFF
>TRBV7-2|few|TRBJ2-5|.
TGTGCCAGCAGCTTAGCGCTTCTTCCGTACTTC
CASSLALLPYF
>TRBV6-2/TRBV6-3|.|TRBJ1-6|TRBD1
TGTGCCTGCAGTGGCCGGCGGGGGACAGGGGAGTTGAATTCACCCCTCCACTTT
CACSGRRGTGELNSPLHF
>TRBV15|.|TRBJ2-5|.
TGTGCCACCAGCGAGGGGGTAGAGACCCAGTACTTC
CATSEGVETQYF
>TRBV7-2|.|TRBJ1-2|.
TGTGCCAGCAGCTTAGGGGTTGAGGTCGATGGCTACACCTTC
CASSLGVEVDGYTF
>TRBV10-3|few|TRBJ1-2|.
TGTGCCATCAGTGATCTCGGCCCCTATGGCTACACCTTC
CAISDLGPYGYTF
>TRBV7-8|.|TRBJ1-2|TRBD1
TGTGCCAGCAGCTCCAGGACAGGGGAAGTACCCCCCTTC
CASSSRTGEVPPF
>TRBV6-6|.|TRBJ1-1|.
TGTGCCAGCAGCACCTCGGGCAGGAGGGGCGGGAACACTGAAGCTTTCTTT
CASSTSGRRGGNTEAFF
>TRBV3-1|.|TRBJ1-4|.
TGTGCCAGCAGCCAAGTTACGCGGGGGGGTGTAAATGAAAAACTGTTTTTT
CASSQVTRGGVNEKLFF
>TRBV4-3|few|TRBJ1-2|.
TGCGCCAGCAGCCAAGTTCCGGGGAACTATGGCTACACCTTC
CASSQVPGNYGYTF
>TRBV15|.|TRBJ2-1|.
TGTGCCACCAGCAGAGAGGGGTTGTCCTACAATGAGCAGTTCTTC
CATSREGLSYNEQFF
>TRBV20-1|few|TRBJ1-2|TRBD1
TGCAGTGCTCGACAGGGGGCGCTTAACTATGGCTACACCTTC
CSARQGALNYGYTF
>TRBV3-1|.|TRBJ2-7|TRBD2
TGTGCCAGCAGCCCCCAACTAGCGGGGGGTATCCACGAGCAGTACTTC
CASSPQLAGGIHEQYF
>TRBV6-5|few|TRBJ2-1|TRBD2
TGTGCCAGCAGTTACTCCGGTAGCGGGGGGCAGAGCTCCTACAATGAGCAGTTCTTC
CASSYSGSGGQSSYNEQFF
>TRBV6-6|.|TRBJ1-1|.
TGTGCCAGCAGCCGACAGCCAGAAGCTTTCTTT
CASSRQPEAFF
>TRBV5-1|.|TRBJ2-7|TRBD2
TGCGCCAGCAGCTACGGGACTAACCCCTTGGAGCAGTACTTT
CASSYGTNPLEQYF
>TRBV7-2|few|TRBJ2-5|TRBD2
TGTGCCAGCAGCGTTCTAGCGGGGAACCAAGAGACCCAGTACTTC
CASSVLAGNQETQYF
>TRBV4-1|.|TRBJ2-7|TRBD2
TGCGCCAGCAGCCAAGGATCCCAAGCGGGGACGCCCTACGAGCAGTACTTC
CASSQGSQAGTPYEQYF
>TRBV5-6|few|TRBJ2-7|.
TGTGCCAGCAGCTTGGAACGGATTTACGAGCAGTACTTC
CASSLERIYEQYF